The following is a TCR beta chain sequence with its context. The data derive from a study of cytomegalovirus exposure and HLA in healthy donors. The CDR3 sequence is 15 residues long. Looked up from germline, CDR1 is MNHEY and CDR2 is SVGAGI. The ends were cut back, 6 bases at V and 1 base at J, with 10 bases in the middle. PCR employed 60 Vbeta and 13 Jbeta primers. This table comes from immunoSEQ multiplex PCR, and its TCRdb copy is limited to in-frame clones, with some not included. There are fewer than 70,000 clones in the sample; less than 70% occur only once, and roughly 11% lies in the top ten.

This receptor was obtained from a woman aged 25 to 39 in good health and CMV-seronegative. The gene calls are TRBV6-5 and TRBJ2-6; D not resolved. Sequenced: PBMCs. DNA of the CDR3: TGTGCCAGCAGCCCTATAACGTCTGGGGCCAACGTCCTGACTTTC. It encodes CASSPITSGANVLTF.